These T cell receptor beta chains were read from a single sample in a study of blood T cell repertoires in COVID-19. The data were produced by immunoSEQ multiplex PCR, yet TCRdb's version contains in-frame clones alone and is incomplete. The repertoire holds over 60,000 clones, with 75% to 90% as singletons. Material: peripheral blood. The receptor source for this set is a woman older than 75 with active or convalescent COVID-19. Each CDR3 is given with its conserved first and last residue.

V: TRBV9
CDR3: CASSASGTGGLETQYF

V: TRBV6-1
CDR3: CASSESQGLFYEQYF

V: TRBV7-9
CDR3: CASSLVDSSEAFF

V: TRBV12-3/TRBV12-4
CDR3: CASSFRVGSPLHF

V: TRBV7-2
CDR3: CASSLVGLSTDTQYF

V: TRBV2
CDR3: CASRVTGGGGYTF

V: TRBV6-2/TRBV6-3
CDR3: CASSTDREVDTEAFF

V: TRBV5-1
CDR3: CASRGQGARDTEAFF

V: TRBV30
CDR3: CAWTNGQVYSPLHF

V: TRBV9
CDR3: CASSDPSGTSNEKLFF

V: TRBV7-2
CDR3: CASSLDNEQYF

V: TRBV6-4
CDR3: CASSYRDSTDTQYF

V: TRBV7-2
CDR3: CASSRGLAGANQETQYF

V: TRBV11-3
CDR3: CARLGRGADQAFF

V: TRBV6-5
CDR3: CARGGKTGPGNTIYF

V: TRBV11-3
CDR3: CASSKGQGTGELFF

V: TRBV5-5
CDR3: CASSTPTGVYGYTF

V: TRBV6-5
CDR3: CASNLDRGAGELFF

V: TRBV5-5
CDR3: CASSLAGGGYTF

V: TRBV24-1
CDR3: CATSDHTFLSRDTQYF

V: TRBV2
CDR3: CASRGRQAGQPQHF

V: TRBV12-5
CDR3: CASGSLGQGVGQPQHF

V: TRBV7-2
CDR3: CASSLVGAQGYGYTF

V: TRBV28
CDR3: CAAGQARLDTEAFF

V: TRBV7-9
CDR3: CATLTTDRDYGYTF

V: TRBV5-4
CDR3: CASSLEGQGTEAFF

V: TRBV14
CDR3: CASSQGGPYNEQFF

V: TRBV6-5
CDR3: CASSSPGGMEQYF

V: TRBV6-7
CDR3: CASTPRKVLAEVLPPGTDTQYF

V: TRBV7-2
CDR3: CASSLTGGVTGELFF

V: TRBV7-2
CDR3: CASSFGQGGGSPLHF

V: TRBV11-2
CDR3: CASSFGTGDQPQHF

V: TRBV18
CDR3: CASSLQVNTEAFF

V: TRBV9
CDR3: CASSVGDSLYEQYF

V: TRBV5-1
CDR3: CASSLGGLSGSWGDSPLHF

V: TRBV28
CDR3: CASSLPAGGGEQETQYF

V: TRBV30
CDR3: CAWSTPMLGGQGDGYTF

V: TRBV5-1
CDR3: CASSLGDRGNQPQHF

V: TRBV7-2
CDR3: CASSLDSGREETQYF

V: TRBV7-2
CDR3: CASPVSGGTNTGELFF

V: TRBV7-9
CDR3: CASSSLWTPNQETQYF

V: TRBV20-1
CDR3: CSASGTTVTDTQYF

V: TRBV9
CDR3: CASSVELGDTQYF

V: TRBV7-2
CDR3: CASSPAPSGGANEQFF

V: TRBV4-2
CDR3: CASRTTGDYEKLFF

V: TRBV10-3
CDR3: CAISESGGSNQPQHF

V: TRBV5-1
CDR3: CASSSGVLAADTQYF

V: TRBV4-3
CDR3: CASSQEPPGGEVNEQFF

V: TRBV11-2
CDR3: CASSTLSGTGREKLFF

V: TRBV4-3
CDR3: CASSQVRRTEAFF

V: TRBV28
CDR3: CASSFEGLLINGYTF

V: TRBV5-1
CDR3: CASSLGQLGEQFF

V: TRBV4-1
CDR3: CASSQVPLYEQYF

V: TRBV11-2
CDR3: CASSLELYRGNTEAFF

V: TRBV27
CDR3: CASSLLGAGNTIYF

V: TRBV9
CDR3: CASTSGGTNTGELFF

V: TRBV29-1
CDR3: CSVADRGPQETQYF

V: TRBV6-5
CDR3: CASSYGSPTSQDTQYF

V: TRBV6-6
CDR3: CASSYSPGGTSQPQHF

V: TRBV28
CDR3: CASSPTGGYGYTF